This T cell receptor (beta chain) was profiled in a study of CD8+ T cells in alopecia areata. The CDR3 is 14 residues long. With 6 bases clipped from V and 2 bases from J, the junction kept 8 bases outside the gene matches. Germline CDR1 and CDR2: SQVTM and ANQGSEA. With regard to this clone: Its specificity is unknown.

A FACSAria was used to sort CD4+ and CD8+ T cells. These cells came from PBMCs. Overall study results and limits: In scalp samples, resident alphabeta T cells of normal skin are also sequenced. Greater clonality was observed in lesional scalp samples, especially alopecia totalis/universalis, versus normal scalp.

Extraction of RNA preceded its reverse transcription into cDNA, which served as the sequencing template. Here immunoSEQ multiplex PCR was the method, and the copy in TCRdb shows in-frame clones only, minus some. The sample holds 95,000 to 150,000 clones; around 45% are singletons and the top ten take roughly a tenth. The sample taken for sequencing was NKG2D-low CD8+ T cells sorted from blood. The sequence was collected from a human donor with alopecia areata. The V gene is TRBV29-1, the J gene TRBJ2-7; 9 bases match TRBD1. Here the CDR3 reads CSVDTGQGTYEQYF. The CDR3 coding sequence is TGCAGCGTGGACACGGGACAGGGAACCTACGAGCAGTACTTC.